These 18 T cell receptor beta chains came from one sample sequenced in a study of post-analysis software for immune sequencing data. Prepared TCR beta cDNA libraries contained unique molecular identifiers. TCRdb re-called the PCR reads through MiXCR, storing one row per CDR3 protein. Of 750,000 to 950,000 distinct CDR3 sequences listed, about 50% are singletons. These receptors are not linked to any known antigen. Findings and caveats of the study: Patients showed TRBV5-6, TRBV5-1 and TRBV20-1 among several TRBV segments more frequent than in controls.

Sequenced: blood. The receptors come from a girl under 18 with multiple sclerosis.

The chain uses TRBV20-1 and TRBJ2-5; 10 nucleotides agree with TRBD1. TRBJ2-7 matches the DNA end more closely, so the J call is doubtful. The CDR3 spans 16 residues. Germline V gene data show CDR1 as DFQATT and CDR2 as SNEGSKA (reference sequence). The CDR3 DNA reads TGCAGTGCTAGTCCGGGCGACAGGGGGCGAGGGTACGAGCAGTACTTC. Its translation is CSASPGDRGRGYEQYF.

The gene calls are TRBV6-1 and TRBJ1-5; D perhaps matches TRBD1 (6 bases). Germline CDR1 and CDR2: MNHNS and SASEGT. There are 15 residues in the CDR3. V lost 2 bases and J lost 6, with 14 bases in between. The CDR3 sequence is CASSERGLGVQPQHF. The CDR3 DNA reads TGTGCCAGCAGTGAACGGGGGCTTGGGGTTCAGCCCCAGCATTTT.

The chain recombines TRBV24-1 with TRBJ2-1; a possible D gene is TRBD1 (6 bases). The V gene's germline CDR1 is KGHDR and CDR2 SFDVKD. The CDR3 extends over 15 amino acids. V shed 4 bases and J shed 5 bases, with 14 bases lying between them. The chain's CDR3 is CATSDRGPPDNEQFF. The CDR3 nucleotides are TGTGCCACCAGTGACAGGGGACCTCCGGACAATGAGCAGTTCTTC.

The CDR3 DNA is TGCAGTGCTAGACCAGGGTTCGGCTACACCTTC. This codes for CSARPGFGYTF. The genes are TRBV20-1 and TRBJ1-2; TRBD1 is a possible D gene (5 bases). This CDR3 comprises 11 residues. Trimming stripped 2 bases from V and 8 bases from J, with 9 bases between. The germline gives CDR1 DFQATT, CDR2 SNEGSKA (reference sequence).

The J gene is TRBJ2-7, the V gene TRBV7-9; TRBD2 aligns across 10 bases. Germline V gene lookup returns CDR1 SEHNR and CDR2 FQNEAQ (reference sequence). J lost 4 bases, V lost 4 bases, and 7 bases had no gene match. The CDR3 has 15 amino acids. The CDR3: CASSYGLAAVYEQYF. The CDR3 coding sequence is TGTGCCAGCAGCTACGGACTAGCGGCTGTATACGAGCAGTACTTC.

This clonotype was seen a handful of times. The chain couples TRBV12-3 or TRBV12-4 to TRBJ1-2; D is unresolved. V was shortened by 3 bases and J by 6 bases, with 17 bases between the two germline ends. The CDR3 runs 15 residues. CDR3 in DNA: TGTGCCAGCAGTTTGAGTCAGGTGGGAGCCCATGGCTACACCTTC. Amino acids: CASSLSQVGAHGYTF.

The chain carries TRBV15 and TRBJ2-7; D not certain. CDR3 length: 15 residues. The V end was cut by 0 bases, the J end by 4 bases, with 13 bases between. CDR1 LNHNV and CDR2 YYDKDF come from the germline V gene (reference sequence). The CDR3 region is CATSRDHTFSYEQYF. The CDR3 DNA reads TGTGCCACCAGCAGAGATCACACCTTCTCGTACGAGCAGTACTTC.

This clonotype has at least ten counts. The chain links TRBV20-1 to TRBJ2-7; 7 nucleotides match TRBD1. CDR1 is DFQATT, CDR2 SNEGSKA, per germline (reference sequence). The CDR3 contains 15 residues. The V gene end was trimmed by 0 bases and the J gene end by 2 bases; junction bases not matched to a gene: 7. The CDR3 sequence: CSARESRDSAYEQYF. The CDR3 nucleotides read TGCAGTGCTAGAGAATCTCGGGACAGTGCCTACGAGCAGTACTTC.

The V call is TRBV29-1, the J call TRBJ1-2; D not certain. V was trimmed by 1 base and J by 6 bases, leaving 12 bases between them. The CDR3 runs to 13 residues. The germline V gene has CDR1 SQVTM and CDR2 ANQGSEA. The CDR3 protein is CSVEVDGNDGYTF. The DNA of the CDR3 is TGCAGCGTTGAAGTAGACGGAAACGATGGCTACACCTTC.

This clonotype was counted only a few times. The chain uses TRBV29-1 and TRBJ2-2; 10 bases agree with TRBD2. The CDR3 has 17 amino acids. Germline lookup yields CDR1 SQVTM and CDR2 ANQGSEA. Trimming removed 0 bases from V and 4 bases from J; junction bases left unmatched: 8. CDR3 DNA: TGCAGCGTTGAAGATGGCGCTAGCGGGAGCGGCACCGGGGAGCTGTTTTTT. This encodes CSVEDGASGSGTGELFF.

This clonotype came up a few times. The chain links TRBV29-1 to TRBJ1-2; maybe TRBD1 (5 bases). V lost 1 base, J lost 4 bases, and 16 bases lay in between. The CDR3 has 15 residues. From germline, CDR1 is SQVTM and CDR2 ANQGSEA. CDR3 amino acids: CSVEGEGPRGYGYTF. The CDR3 DNA follows: TGCAGCGTTGAAGGGGAGGGGCCGAGGGGCTATGGCTACACCTTC.

The chain recombines TRBV5-6 with TRBJ1-1, with D perhaps matching TRBD1 (5 bases). With 0 bases removed from V and 2 bases from J, the gap between germline ends came to 14 bases. Germline CDR1 is SGHDT and CDR2 is YYEEEE. The CDR3 covers 16 residues. The CDR3 here is CASSLGGRQPNTEAFF. The CDR3 region has the DNA TGTGCCAGCAGCTTGGGAGGGCGACAGCCAAACACTGAAGCTTTCTTT. Filled out from reference TRBV5-6 and TRBJ1-1, the complete variable domain reads DAGVTQSPTHLIKTRGQQVTLRCSPKSGHDTVSWYQQALGQGPQFIFQYYEEEERQRGNFPDRFSGHQFPNYSSELNVNALLLGDSALYLCASSLGGRQPNTEAFFGQGTRLTVV.

The chain links TRBV12-3 or TRBV12-4 to TRBJ2-7; tentative D call: TRBD1 (6 bases). The DNA end lines up better with TRBJ2-4; the J call may be wrong. This CDR3 spans 15 amino acids. CDR3 sequence: CASRDLTGDKNIQYF. The CDR3 nucleotides read TGTGCCAGCAGGGACCTGACAGGTGACAAAAACATTCAGTACTTC.

This clonotype has a handful of counts. The rearrangement links TRBV6-5 to TRBJ2-7; no reliable D call. The CDR3 runs to 14 residues. CDR1 is MNHEY, CDR2 SVGAGI, per germline. V lost 2 bases and J 3 bases, leaving 11 bases between the germline ends. This CDR3 is CASSYDGSFYEQYF. DNA of the CDR3: TGTGCCAGCAGTTACGATGGCAGCTTCTACGAGCAGTACTTC.

The chain couples TRBV12-3 or TRBV12-4 to TRBJ2-7, with no clear D. V was clipped by 7 bases and J by 5 bases, with 12 bases between them. The CDR3 is 12 amino acids. In nucleotides, the CDR3 is TGTGCCAGCACCACCCTCTGGGACGAGCAGTACTTC. Translated, it gives CASTTLWDEQYF.

This clonotype appeared once. The chain employs TRBV5-1 and TRBJ1-2, with a tentative D call TRBD1 (5 bases). Trimming pared 4 bases from V and 4 bases from J, leaving 11 bases between. The CDR3 is made up of 13 amino acids. Germline V lookup: CDR1 SGHRS, CDR2 YFSETQ. Here the CDR3 DNA reads TGCGCCAGCAGCGTCGGGACGGTCTATGGCTACACCTTC. Amino acid sequence: CASSVGTVYGYTF.

The sample holds a few counts of this clonotype. The genes are TRBV20-1 and TRBJ2-4, with 8 bases fitting TRBD2. With 2 bases clipped from V and 1 base from J, the junction kept 7 bases outside the gene matches. Germline-derived CDR1 and CDR2 are DFQATT and SNEGSKA (reference sequence). This CDR3 contains 16 residues. DNA for the CDR3: TGCAGTGCTAGATCCGCGGGGGGTCGCGCCAAAAACATTCAGTACTTC. Residues: CSARSAGGRAKNIQYF.

This sequence joins TRBV20-1 and TRBJ2-7, with 8 nucleotides matching TRBD1. V shed 7 bases and J 1 base; nucleotides not matched to a gene: 6. CDR3 length: 13 amino acids. Germline V gene data show CDR1 as DFQATT and CDR2 as SNEGSKA (reference sequence). The CDR3 loop reads CSVPDRDSYEQYF. DNA of the CDR3: TGCAGTGTTCCGGACAGGGATTCCTACGAGCAGTACTTC.